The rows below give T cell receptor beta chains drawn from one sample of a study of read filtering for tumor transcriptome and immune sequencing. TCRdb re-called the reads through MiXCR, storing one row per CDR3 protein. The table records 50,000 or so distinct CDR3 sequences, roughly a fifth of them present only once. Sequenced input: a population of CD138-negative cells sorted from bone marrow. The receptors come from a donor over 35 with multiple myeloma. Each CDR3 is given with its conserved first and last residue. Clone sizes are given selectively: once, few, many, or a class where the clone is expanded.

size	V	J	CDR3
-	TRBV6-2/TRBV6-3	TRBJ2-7	CASSSGLSAHREQYF
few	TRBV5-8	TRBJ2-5	CASSPRAGGETQYF
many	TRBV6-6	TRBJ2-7	CASRQREDYEQYF
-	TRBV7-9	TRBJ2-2	CASSRTGTVNAGELFF
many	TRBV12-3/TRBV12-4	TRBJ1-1	CASSQEGGRWTEAFF
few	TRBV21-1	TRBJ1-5	CASRQGNNQPQHF
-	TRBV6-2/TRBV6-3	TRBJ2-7	CVSSRSGRRAYEQYF
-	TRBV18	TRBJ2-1	CASSQPFASDGNEQFF
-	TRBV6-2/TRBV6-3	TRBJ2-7	CASSPAAGIYEQYF
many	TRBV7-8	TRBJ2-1	CASSSPGLTYNEQFF
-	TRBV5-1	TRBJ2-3	CASSLGQRILDTQYF
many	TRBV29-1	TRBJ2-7	CSVGLASYERYF
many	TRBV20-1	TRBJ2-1	CSKTSTGTGGLNEQFF
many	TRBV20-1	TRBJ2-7	CSARWHNSYEQYF
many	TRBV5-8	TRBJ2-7	CASNRAGHPSYEQYF
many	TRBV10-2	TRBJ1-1	CASSGQGRWTEAFF
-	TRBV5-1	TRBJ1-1	CASSLGQGMTEAFF
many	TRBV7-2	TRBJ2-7	CASSYSGRGEQYF
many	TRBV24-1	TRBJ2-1	CATSDRRVGRRAPNEQFF
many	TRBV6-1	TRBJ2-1	CASSIAGGGYNEQFF
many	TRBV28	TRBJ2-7	CATASGTRAGYF
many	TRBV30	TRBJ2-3	CAWSLFGNTDTQYF
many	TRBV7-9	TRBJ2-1	CASSLNREGGKNEQFF
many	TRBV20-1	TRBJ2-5	CSADPLARQETQYF
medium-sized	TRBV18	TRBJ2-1	CASRHTGDEQFF
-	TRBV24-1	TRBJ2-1	CATSGSSYNEQFF
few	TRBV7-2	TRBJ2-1	CASSRPLAVENEQFF
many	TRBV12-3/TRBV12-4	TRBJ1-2	CASSLQGVYGYTF
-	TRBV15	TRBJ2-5	CATSRGTGQETQYF
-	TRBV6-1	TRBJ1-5	CSSNMGDRPQHF
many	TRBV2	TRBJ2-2	CASRGPPGGELFF
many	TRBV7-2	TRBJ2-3	CASTQEGTQYF
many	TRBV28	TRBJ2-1	CASTTSLSSYNEQFF
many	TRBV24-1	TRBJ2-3	CATSDLREGSTDTQYF
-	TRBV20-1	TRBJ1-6	CSAQNRGQGANSPLHF
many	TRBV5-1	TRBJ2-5	CASSLAGPQETQYF
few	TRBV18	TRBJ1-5	CASSPSGNQPQHF
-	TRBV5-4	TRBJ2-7	CASSSNIGAGYEQYF
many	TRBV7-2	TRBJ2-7	CASSRQTGTYEQYF
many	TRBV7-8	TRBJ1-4	CASSLSGTGEKLFF
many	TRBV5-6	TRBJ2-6	CASSPVGGLGANVLTF
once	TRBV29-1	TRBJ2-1	CRVGDRRHNEQFF
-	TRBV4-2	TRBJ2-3	CASSQRETDTQYF
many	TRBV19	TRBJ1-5	CASSIEVKQPQHF
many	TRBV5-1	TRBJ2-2	CASSLLQGNTGELFF
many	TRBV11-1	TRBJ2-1	CASSLRLAGGHNEQFF
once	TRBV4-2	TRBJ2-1	CASSPQTGQTDNEQFF
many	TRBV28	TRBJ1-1	CASSLSAGTGDTEAFF
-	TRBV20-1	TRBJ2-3	CSASMAGGGVDTQYF
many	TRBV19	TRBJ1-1	CASSGSAVMNTEAFF
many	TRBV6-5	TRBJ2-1	CASSYRGQTGNEQFF